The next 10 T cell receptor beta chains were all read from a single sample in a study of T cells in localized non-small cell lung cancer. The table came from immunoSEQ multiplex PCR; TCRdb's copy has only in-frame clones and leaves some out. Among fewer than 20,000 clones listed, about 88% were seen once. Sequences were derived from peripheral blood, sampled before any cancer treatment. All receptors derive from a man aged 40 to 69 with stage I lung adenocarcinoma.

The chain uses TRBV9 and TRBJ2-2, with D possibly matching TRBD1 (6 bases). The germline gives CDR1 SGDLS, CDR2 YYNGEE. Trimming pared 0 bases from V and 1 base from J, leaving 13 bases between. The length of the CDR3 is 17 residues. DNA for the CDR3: TGTGCCAGCAGCGTAGCTACAAGGGGACAGAACACCGGGGAGCTGTTTTTT. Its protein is CASSVATRGQNTGELFF.

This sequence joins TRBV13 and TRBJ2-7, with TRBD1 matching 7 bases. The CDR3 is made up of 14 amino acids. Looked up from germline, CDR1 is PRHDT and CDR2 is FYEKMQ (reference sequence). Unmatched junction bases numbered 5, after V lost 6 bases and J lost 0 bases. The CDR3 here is CASRPRDSSYEQYF. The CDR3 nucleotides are TGTGCCAGCAGACCCCGGGACAGCTCCTACGAGCAGTACTTC.

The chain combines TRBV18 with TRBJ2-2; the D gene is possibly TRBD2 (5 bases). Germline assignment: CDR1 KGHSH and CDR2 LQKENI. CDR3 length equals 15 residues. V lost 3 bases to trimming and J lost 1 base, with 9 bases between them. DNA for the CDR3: TGTGCCAGCTCACCTCCCGGGGTGAACACCGGGGAGCTGTTTTTT. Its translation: CASSPPGVNTGELFF.

DNA for the CDR3: TGCGCCAGCAGCTACTATACGGGGGGAGGCACCGGGGAGCTGTTTTTT. It translates to CASSYYTGGGTGELFF. The chain uses TRBV5-1 and TRBJ2-2, with 7 bases matching TRBD2. The junction had 9 bases not matched to a gene; V was cut back by 3 bases and J by 4 bases. This CDR3 has 16 amino acids. In germline, CDR1 is SGHRS, CDR2 YFSETQ.

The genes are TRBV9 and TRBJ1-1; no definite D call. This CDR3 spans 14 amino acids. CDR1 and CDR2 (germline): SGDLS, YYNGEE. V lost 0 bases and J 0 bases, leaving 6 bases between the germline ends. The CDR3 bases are TGTGCCAGCAGCGTAGCCGGGCTGAACACTGAAGCTTTCTTT. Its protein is CASSVAGLNTEAFF.

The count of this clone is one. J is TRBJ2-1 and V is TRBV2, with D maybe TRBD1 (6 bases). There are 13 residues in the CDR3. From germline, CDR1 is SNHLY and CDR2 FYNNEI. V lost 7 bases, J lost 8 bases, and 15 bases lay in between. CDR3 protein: CASTHSGVYEQFF. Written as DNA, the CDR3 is TGTGCCAGCACCCACTCAGGGGTTTATGAGCAGTTCTTC.

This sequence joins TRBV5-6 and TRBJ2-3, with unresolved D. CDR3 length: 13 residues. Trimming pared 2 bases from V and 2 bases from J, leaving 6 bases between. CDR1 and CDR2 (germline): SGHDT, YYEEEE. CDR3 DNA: TGTGCCAGCAGCTTTAGTGACACAGATACGCAGTATTTT. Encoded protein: CASSFSDTDTQYF.

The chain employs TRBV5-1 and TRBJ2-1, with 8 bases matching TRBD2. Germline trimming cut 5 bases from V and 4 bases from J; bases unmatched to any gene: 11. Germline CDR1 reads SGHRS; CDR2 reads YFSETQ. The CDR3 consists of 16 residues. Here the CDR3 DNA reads TGCGCCAGCAGTTTAGCGGGACATACCAATTACAATGAGCAGTTCTTC. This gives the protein CASSLAGHTNYNEQFF.

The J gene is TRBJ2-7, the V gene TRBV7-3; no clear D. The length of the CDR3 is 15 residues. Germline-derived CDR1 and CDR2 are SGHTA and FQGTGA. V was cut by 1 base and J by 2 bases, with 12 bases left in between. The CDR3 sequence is CASSLNRVKTYEQYF. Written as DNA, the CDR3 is TGTGCCAGCAGCTTAAATAGGGTCAAAACCTACGAGCAGTACTTC.

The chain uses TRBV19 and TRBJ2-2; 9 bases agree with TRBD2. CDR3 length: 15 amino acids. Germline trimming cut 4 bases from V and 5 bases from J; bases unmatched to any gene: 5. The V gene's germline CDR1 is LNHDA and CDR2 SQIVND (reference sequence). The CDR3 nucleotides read TGTGCCAGTAGTACTAGCGGGAAGTGGACCGGGGAGCTGTTTTTT. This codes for CASSTSGKWTGELFF.